Presented here are 21 T cell receptor beta chains from one specimen sequenced in a study of siplizumab effects on memory and regulatory T cells (dated by TCRdb to about 2019). To prepare the library, the immunoSEQ multiplex PCR assay was applied. The immuneACCESS repertoire file appears here via TCRdb, limited to in-frame rearrangements. These files lack a portion of the clones; in checked studies, under half of the deficit traces to unresolved V genes, and the cause of the others is not known. Here the sample has about 110,000 clones; about nine tenths occur a single time. Clones ranked in the top ten supply roughly 1.4% of the sample. The material sequenced was CD4+ T cells sorted from blood. Receptors were obtained from a human donor in good health.

In this sample, this clone turned up a few times. The gene calls are TRBV11-1 and TRBJ2-6; TRBD1 agrees at 10 bases. CDR1 and CDR2 (germline): SGHAT, FQDESV (reference sequence). V lost 0 bases, J lost 4 bases, and 6 bases stayed unmatched. CDR3 size: 18 residues. CDR3 DNA: TGTGCCAGCAGCTTAGCCCGACAGGGGGCGCGGGGGGCCAACGTCCTGACTTTC. Protein product: CASSLARQGARGANVLTF.

The chain has TRBV5-1 and TRBJ1-1, with TRBD1 matching over 9 bases. CDR3 length: 18 amino acids. CDR1 and CDR2 from the germline V gene are SGHRS and YFSETQ. With 7 bases clipped from V and 1 base from J, the junction kept 17 bases outside the gene matches. CDR3 sequence (DNA): TGCGCCAGCGTTAAATCAATGACAGGGGGAATCACGAACACTGAAGCTTTCTTT. As protein: CASVKSMTGGITNTEAFF.

The chain has TRBV11-1 and TRBJ2-7; 12 bases line up with TRBD2. The J segment lost 2 bases and the V segment lost 8 bases, leaving 7 bases of the junction unmatched. The germline CDR1 and CDR2 sequences are SGHAT and FQDESV (reference sequence). This CDR3 contains 15 residues. The DNA of the CDR3 is TGTGCCAGCTCAGCGACTAGCGGGGGCCCCTACGAGCAGTACTTC. Translated, it gives CASSATSGGPYEQYF.

This clone showed up just once. The chain has TRBV6-6 and TRBJ1-4; a possible D gene is TRBD1 (5 bases). The germline V and J ends were trimmed by 5 bases and 3 bases, with 10 bases remaining between them. The CDR3 is 14 residues long. The germline V gene has CDR1 MNHNY and CDR2 SVGAGI (reference sequence). CDR3 in DNA: TGTGCCAGCAGTCAGGGACGGTCTAATGAAAAACTGTTTTTT. Its translation: CASSQGRSNEKLFF.

The chain is built from TRBV14 and TRBJ2-7; D is undetermined. Per germline, CDR1 SGHDN and CDR2 FVKESK. The CDR3 contains 12 residues. Trimming removed 4 bases at V and 4 bases at J, with 8 bases between. The CDR3 reads CASSRYWYEQYF. CDR3 nucleotides: TGTGCCAGCAGCCGGTACTGGTACGAGCAGTACTTC.

This chain connects TRBV2 to TRBJ1-1, with D perhaps TRBD1 (6 bases). Trimming removed 6 bases from V and 1 base from J, with 15 bases in between. This CDR3 is 15 amino acids long. CDR1 is SNHLY and CDR2 is FYNNEI in the germline V gene. The CDR3 nucleotides read TGTGCCAGCAGAACCACAGGGCTGGGGAACACTGAAGCTTTCTTT. Translating it yields CASRTTGLGNTEAFF.

The chain joins TRBV5-4 to TRBJ2-3; no clear D gene. The CDR3 consists of 14 residues. V was pared by 7 bases and J by 3 bases, with 15 bases between. Germline V gives CDR1 SGHNT, CDR2 YYREEE (reference sequence). The CDR3 sequence is CASRTEGPTDTQYF. The DNA for the CDR3 is TGTGCCAGCCGAACCGAAGGTCCAACAGATACGCAGTATTTT. The full variable domain, its missing parts supplied by reference TRBV5-4 and TRBJ2-3, is ETGVTQSPTHLIKTRGQQVTLRCSSQSGHNTVSWYQQALGQGPQFIFQYYREEENGRGNFPPRFSGLQFPNYSSELNVNALELDDSALYLCASRTEGPTDTQYFGPGTRLTVL.

The chain carries TRBV11-2 and TRBJ1-1; weak D call: TRBD1 (5 bases). The germline V gene encodes CDR1 SGHAT and CDR2 FQNNGV. This CDR3 is built from 13 residues. V shed 4 bases and J shed 1 base, with 7 bases lying between them. The CDR3 region is CASSSDRNTEAFF. In DNA form, the CDR3 reads TGTGCCAGCAGCTCCGACAGGAACACTGAAGCTTTCTTT.

The rearrangement joins TRBV6-5 to TRBJ2-3; the D call may be TRBD1 or TRBD2 (5 bases each). The germline V gene has CDR1 MNHEY and CDR2 SVGAGI. CDR3 length: 14 residues. V lost 6 bases to trimming and J lost 3 bases, with 13 bases between them. CDR3 sequence: CASRRDPLTDTQYF. Here the CDR3 DNA reads TGTGCCAGCAGACGGGACCCGTTGACAGATACGCAGTATTTT.

V and J are TRBV2 and TRBJ2-7; D gene unclear. The CDR3 consists of 14 residues. In germline, CDR1 is SNHLY, CDR2 FYNNEI. The V end was cut by 3 bases, the J end by 2 bases, with 11 bases between. CDR3 region: CASSDYMGTYEQYF. For the CDR3, the DNA is TGTGCCAGCAGTGATTATATGGGTACCTACGAGCAGTACTTC.

The gene calls are TRBV7-9 and TRBJ2-1, with 9 bases fitting TRBD2. From germline, CDR1 is SEHNR and CDR2 FQNEAQ (reference sequence). J gave up 0 bases and V 3 bases, and 12 bases lay outside the gene matches. The CDR3 spans 19 residues. This CDR3 is CASSFDLTSSGISYNEQFF. In DNA, the CDR3 is TGTGCCAGCAGCTTCGACCTGACATCTAGCGGGATCTCCTACAATGAGCAGTTCTTC.

This chain links TRBV7-2 with TRBJ2-3; possibly TRBD2 for D (5 bases). This CDR3 has 13 amino acids. The V end was cut by 5 bases, the J end by 4 bases, with 10 bases between. Germline values: CDR1 SGHTA, CDR2 FQGNSA. CDR3 coding DNA: TGTGCCAGCAGCCCGGAGGTTGCAGATACGCAGTATTTT. It is translated as CASSPEVADTQYF.

The CDR3, as DNA: TGTGCCAGCAGCGCCCAGGGTCGCGATACGCAGTATTTT. Amino acid sequence: CASSAQGRDTQYF. V usage is TRBV11-1 and J usage is TRBJ2-3, with D possibly TRBD1 on 5 matching bases. The CDR3 contains 13 residues. Germline V gene sequence: CDR1 SGHAT, CDR2 FQDESV (reference sequence). The V and J ends lost 5 bases and 6 bases respectively, with 12 bases between them. Drawing the rest from reference TRBV11-1 and TRBJ2-3, the complete variable domain is EAEVAQSPRYKITEKSQAVAFWCDPISGHATLYWYRQILGQGPELLVQFQDESVVDDSQLPKDRFSAERLKGVDSTLKIQPAELGDSAMYLCASSAQGRDTQYFGPGTRLTVL.

This chain links TRBV7-6 with TRBJ1-4; 9 bases align to TRBD1. Unmatched junction bases numbered 4, after V lost 3 bases and J lost 8 bases. Looked up from germline, CDR1 is SGHVS and CDR2 is FNYEAQ. CDR3 size: 14 residues. For the CDR3, the DNA is TGTGCCAGCAGCTTGGACAGGGGATGGGAAAAACTGTTTTTT. It is translated as CASSLDRGWEKLFF. Looking up the rest from reference TRBV7-6 and TRBJ1-4 gives the full variable domain: GAGVSQSPRYKVTKRGQDVALRCDPISGHVSLYWYRQALGQGPEFLTYFNYEAQQDKSGLPNDRFSAERPEGSISTLTIQRTEQRDSAMYRCASSLDRGWEKLFFGSGTQLSVL.

This chain links TRBV2 with TRBJ2-5, with a possible D match to TRBD1 (8 bases). V lost 5 bases to trimming and J lost 2 bases, with 18 bases between them. Per the germline V gene, CDR1 is SNHLY and CDR2 is FYNNEI. The CDR3 is 16 residues long. CDR3 residues: CASSQLTGGGQETQYF. CDR3 nucleotide sequence: TGTGCCAGCAGTCAGCTCACAGGGGGGGGACAAGAGACCCAGTACTTC. Variable domain in full (rest from reference TRBV2 and TRBJ2-5): EPEVTQTPSHQVTQMGQEVILRCVPISNHLYFYWYRQILGQKVEFLVSFYNNEISEKSEIFDDQFSVERPDGSNFTLKIRSTKLEDSAMYFCASSQLTGGGQETQYFGPGTRLLVL.

This clone has only one observation. V is TRBV19 and J is TRBJ2-6; possibly TRBD1 for D (5 bases). This CDR3 has 16 amino acids. V was trimmed by 0 bases and J by 2 bases, leaving 8 bases between them. Germline-derived CDR1 and CDR2 are LNHDA and SQIVND (reference sequence). The CDR3 nucleotides read TGTGCCAGTAGTATAGAGTGGGGCGCTGGGGCCAACGTCCTGACTTTC. This translates into CASSIEWGAGANVLTF. The variable domain in full, with the rest retrieved from reference TRBV19 and TRBJ2-6, is DGGITQSPKYLFRKEGQNVTLSCEQNLNHDAMYWYRQDPGQGLRLIYYSQIVNDFQKGDIAEGYSVSREKKESFPLTVTSAQKNPTAFYLCASSIEWGAGANVLTFGAGSRLTVL.

CDR3: CASSQGQTQYF. DNA for the CDR3: TGTGCCAGCAGCCAAGGGCAGACCCAGTACTTC. V is TRBV14 and J is TRBJ2-5; the D is unclear. Trimming pared 1 base from V and 6 bases from J, leaving 3 bases between. Germline loops: CDR1 SGHDN, CDR2 FVKESK. CDR3 length: 11 residues.

The chain is built from TRBV19 and TRBJ2-3, with a possible D match to TRBD1 (6 bases). This CDR3 spans 13 amino acids. V was cut by 3 bases and J by 6 bases, with 10 bases left in between. The V gene's germline CDR1 is LNHDA and CDR2 SQIVND (reference sequence). This CDR3 is CASSIRGEDTQYF. CDR3 bases: TGTGCCAGTAGTATCAGGGGAGAGGATACGCAGTATTTT.

CDR3 protein: CATNAGHSGNTIYF. CDR3 coding DNA: TGTGCCACCAACGCGGGACACTCTGGAAACACCATATATTTT. This chain links TRBV6-1 with TRBJ1-3; tentative D call: TRBD1 (6 bases). The CDR3 length is 14 residues. The V and J ends lost 10 bases and 0 bases respectively, with 13 bases between them. Germline lookup yields CDR1 MNHNS and CDR2 SASEGT.

Regarding this clone: This specimen includes other DNA sequences encoding the same CDR3. The gene calls are TRBV5-1 and TRBJ2-6; a weak D match, TRBD1 (5 bases). V lost 4 bases to trimming and J lost 1 base, with 9 bases between them. This CDR3 comprises 15 residues. Germline V gene sequence: CDR1 SGHRS, CDR2 YFSETQ. The CDR3 is CASSPQGSGANVLTF. In DNA, the CDR3 is TGCGCCAGCAGCCCCCAGGGATCTGGGGCCAACGTCCTGACTTTC.

The CDR3 DNA follows: TGTGCCACCTCAGGACTAGCGGGGGGTTCGGAGACCCAGTACTTC. Protein product: CATSGLAGGSETQYF. This chain connects TRBV9 to TRBJ2-5; 14 bases map to TRBD2. With 9 bases clipped from V and 5 bases from J, the junction kept 9 bases outside the gene matches. Germline V CDR1 and CDR2: SGDLS, YYNGEE. This CDR3 spans 15 amino acids. The whole variable domain, filled in from reference TRBV9 and TRBJ2-5, reads DSGVTQTPKHLITATGQRVTLRCSPRSGDLSVYWYQQSLDQGLQFLIQYYNGEERAKGNILERFSAQQFPDLHSELNLSSLELGDSALYFCATSGLAGGSETQYFGPGTRLLVL.